This T cell receptor (beta chain) was retrieved from a study of regulatory dendritic cells for organ transplantation. Study observations and caveats: Memory CD8+ T cells were the most oligoclonal; naive cells were highly diverse.

Sorted T cells were CFSE-labeled and cultured around 5 days with allogeneic regulatory or mature dendritic cells at 1:10. TCRdb keeps only in-frame clones here, not all; method: immunoSEQ multiplex PCR. The repertoire holds 8,000 or so clones, with roughly 64% as singletons. The CDR3 loop spans 15 amino acids. V trimming: 3 bases; J trimming: 4 bases; junction bases outside the gene matches: 4. Per germline, CDR1 MGHRA and CDR2 YSYEKL. Turning to this clone: Antigen specificity is unknown.

This receptor was taken from a human donor in good health. Sequencing input: memory CD4+ T cells from blood cultured with dendritic cells. As to subset: CD45RO+ memory T cells. The chain uses TRBV4-1 and TRBJ1-1; TRBD1 aligns across 11 bases. Here the CDR3 reads CASSHPGQGVTEAFF. The CDR3 DNA sequence: TGCGCCAGCAGCCATCCGGGACAGGGGGTCACTGAAGCTTTCTTT.